This TCR beta chain emerged from a study of cytomegalovirus exposure and HLA in healthy donors. Study-level findings and limits: Relative to the approximately 700-donor mean, N-insertions were reportedly fewer in an Asian-associated ancestry cluster in a later analysis.

For this clone: The target antigen is unknown.

From germline, CDR1 is MNHEY and CDR2 SMNVEV (reference sequence). J gave up 0 bases and V 0 bases, and 10 bases lay outside the gene matches. The CDR3 extends over 20 amino acids. Amplification used 60 Vbeta primers and 13 Jbeta primers. Produced via immunoSEQ multiplex PCR; TCRdb's table is partial and in-frame only. Here the sample spans roughly 160,000 clones, roughly 79% being singletons. The sample comprised PBMCs. The receptor was derived from a woman in her 50s in good health and CMV-seronegative. The chain is built from TRBV27 and TRBJ2-1; 11 bases fit TRBD2. Written as DNA, the CDR3 is TGTGCCAGCAGTTTATCAAAGCCTTATACTAGCGGGAGCTCCTACAATGAGCAGTTCTTC. Translation: CASSLSKPYTSGSSYNEQFF.